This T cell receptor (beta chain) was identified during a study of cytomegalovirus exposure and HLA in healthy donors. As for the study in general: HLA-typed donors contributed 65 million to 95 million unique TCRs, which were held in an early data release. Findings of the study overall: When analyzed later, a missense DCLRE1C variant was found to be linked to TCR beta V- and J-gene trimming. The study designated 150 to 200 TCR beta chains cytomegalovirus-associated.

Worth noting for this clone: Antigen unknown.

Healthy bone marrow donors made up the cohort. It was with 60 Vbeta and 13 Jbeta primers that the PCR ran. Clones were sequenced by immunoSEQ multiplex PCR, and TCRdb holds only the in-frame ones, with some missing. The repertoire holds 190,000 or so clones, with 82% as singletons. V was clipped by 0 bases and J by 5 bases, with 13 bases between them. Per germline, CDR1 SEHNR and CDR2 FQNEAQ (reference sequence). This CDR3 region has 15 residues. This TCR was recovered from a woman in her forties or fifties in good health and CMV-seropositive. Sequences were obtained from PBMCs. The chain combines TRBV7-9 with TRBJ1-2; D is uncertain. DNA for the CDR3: TGTGCCAGCAGCTTAGCGCGGTCGGCCGCATATGGCTACACCTTC. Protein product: CASSLARSAAYGYTF.